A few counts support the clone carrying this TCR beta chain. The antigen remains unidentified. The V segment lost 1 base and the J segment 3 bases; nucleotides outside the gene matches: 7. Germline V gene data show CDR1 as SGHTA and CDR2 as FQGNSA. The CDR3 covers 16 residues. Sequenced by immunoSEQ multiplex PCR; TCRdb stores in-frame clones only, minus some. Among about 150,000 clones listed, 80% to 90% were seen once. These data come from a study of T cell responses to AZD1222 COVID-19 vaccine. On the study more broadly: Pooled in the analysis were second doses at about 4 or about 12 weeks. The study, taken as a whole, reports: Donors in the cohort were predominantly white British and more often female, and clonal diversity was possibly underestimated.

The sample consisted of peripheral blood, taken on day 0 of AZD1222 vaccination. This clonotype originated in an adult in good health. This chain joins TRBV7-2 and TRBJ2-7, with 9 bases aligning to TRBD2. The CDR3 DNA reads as TGTGCCAGCAGCTTAGTAGCAGGTAGCGGGGGCTACGAGCAGTACTTC. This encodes CASSLVAGSGGYEQYF. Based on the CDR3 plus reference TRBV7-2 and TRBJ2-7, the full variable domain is GAGVSQSPSNKVTEKGKDVELRCDPISGHTALYWYRQSLGQGLEFLIYFQGNSAPDKSGLPSDRFSAERTGGSVSTLTIQRTQQEDSAVYLCASSLVAGSGGYEQYFGPGTRLTVT.